This record concerns one TCR beta chain sequence. This clone is a singleton in its sample. What this receptor recognizes is not known. Per-nucleotide qualities are absent, and no much larger clonotype sits a single base away. Healthy HIV-negative adults with no recently reported acute infections or vaccinations were included as donors. Only Caucasian adults living in Nashville, Tennessee, USA were represented among the donors. Magnetic negative selection was used to enrich CD4+ T cells, after which naive cells were positively selected on CD45RA and the negative fraction became the memory subset. Blood was collected by leukapheresis, and PBMCs were isolated by Ficoll-Histopaque density gradient centrifugation and then cryopreserved in liquid nitrogen vapor phase. Purity and quantity of every magnetically sorted T cell population were checked by analytical flow cytometry. Genomic DNA was isolated from every sorted fraction and measured by UV absorbance on a Nanodrop 2000c.

Using the deep immunoSEQ assay, TCR CDR3 regions were amplified from genomic DNA by multiplex PCR. Genomic DNA extracted from each cell subset was distributed evenly over all wells of several immunoSEQ 96-well plates, and each plate served as one replicate. For sorted subsets, roughly 200 ng of genomic DNA, equivalent to about 30,000 T cell genomes, went into each replicate PCR. The purified libraries were quantified using a Qubit 3.0 fluorometer, sized with a Bioanalyzer 2100, and then quantified again using the KAPA Library Quantification kit. Every immunoSEQ 96-well plate was sequenced on a separate single-read 150-cycle Illumina NextSeq 550 flow cell. Regarding the original processing steps: Because the immunoSEQ output held only junctional sequences and lacked quality scores, the filtering could not match the filtering applied to full-length reads. To assign V/J genes and CDR3, sequences were annotated against IMGT germline references using PyIR, a Python wrapper for IgBLAST v1.9. Reads with weak V/J assignments (E-value above 1e-6), missing CDR3, stop codons, out-of-frame junctions, or ambiguous translated residues were removed. A V3J clonotype was defined by an identical inferred V gene, J gene, and CDR3 amino acid sequence. The percentage overlap between two repertoires was calculated by dividing the number of shared unique clonotypes by the size of the smaller repertoire. Repertoire richness was assessed with RTK rarefaction, the Chao1 estimator, and Recon v2.1 estimates of unobserved clonotypes. For all TCRbeta clonotypes obtained by the gDNA method from a few donors, generation probabilities were computed with OLGA. This is the immuneACCESS table as TCRdb keeps it, with only in-frame sequences that have V and J called. A part of the clones is gone; compared with another copy, unresolved V genes explain less than half, and the rest is unexplained. The V and J calls and clone size come from that table; D and trimming were worked out from the DNA. The sample table holds about 2.3 million clones, of which just under 95% were seen once. The ten largest make up approximately 0.4% of the sample.

For this chain, trimming is 3 bases at the V end and 4 bases at the J end, and the number of junction bases without a gene match is 4. The CDR3 sequence holds 15 residues, the cysteine and phenylalanine included. CDR3 DNA only is kept here, 45 bases in frame from base 1. From a lookup of the germline V gene, CDR1 and CDR2 are SGHTA and FQGNSA. These data originate in a study of shared clonotypes between healthy human individuals (dated by TCRdb to 2019 to 2021). A note on the overall study: Two women and three men aged 18 to 49 years were included in the cohort. For each donor, three plates each were used for CD4 naive and CD4 memory, two plates were used for CD8 naive, and one plate was used for CD8 memory. To estimate repertoire size and how much clonotypes are shared between individuals, the study performed deep sequencing of blood TCR repertoires from five healthy adults. To increase sequencing depth and limit assay-specific biases, TCR repertoire library preparation and sequencing were carried out by different laboratories using diverse techniques. Between about 0.94 and 8.9 billion PBMCs per donor were obtained by leukapheresis.

Summary of the overall study and its limitations: Sharing across a handful of donors was observed for about 5% of naive CD4, less than 4% of naive CD8, 2% to 2.5% of memory CD4, and around 0.44% of memory CD8 clonotypes. Higher generation probabilities were observed for clonotypes shared by all four sorted-subset donors than for non-shared clonotypes. Sampling was restricted to blood, and TCR repertoires in tissue are likely to differ from TCR repertoires in blood. Pairwise subsampling indicated that sequencing depth was expected to affect the degree of clonotype sharing among donors. Estimated clonotype richness was generally larger for naive than for memory subsets. The genetic and exposure-history diversity represented was limited by the small number of donors. Incomplete sequencing was indicated by rarefaction of sorted-subset datasets, despite the large sequencing depth.

This chain joins TRBV7-2 to TRBJ2-3, and TRBD1 matches 10 of the central bases. The sample consisted of naive CD4+ T cells from PBMCs. The cell subset or site label of this sample denotes: CD45RA+ positively selected. This receptor was taken from a young man in good health. Some clones in this sample may be carry-over from other donors' samples. Here is the DNA: TGTGCCAGCAGCTTGGACAGGGGGAAAGCAGATACGCAGTATTTT. This gives the protein CASSLDRGKADTQYF.